One and the same sample provided the 6 T cell receptor beta chains below, sequenced in a study of Graves' ophthalmopathy and Graves' hyperthyroidism. RNA transcripts provided the template for amplifying TCR beta CDR3 regions. First-round RT-PCR with HTBI primers preceded a second-round multiplex PCR. Each CDR3 protein is one row after TCRdb ran MiXCR on the multiplex PCR reads. The table records some 350,000 distinct CDR3 sequences, approximately 18% of them present only once. The sequenced material came from peripheral blood. The origin of the receptors is an adult woman with stable Graves' hyperthyroidism.

The chain joins TRBV4-1 to TRBJ1-1, with a weak D call TRBD1 (6 bases). The CDR3 is 14 residues long. Germline CDR1 reads MGHRA; CDR2 reads YSYEKL. V dropped 1 base and J dropped 1 base, with 7 bases sitting between them. CDR3 sequence: CASSQAGANTEAFF. CDR3 bases: TGCGCCAGCAGCCAAGCAGGGGCGAACACTGAAGCTTTCTTT.

This clonotype was seen at least ten times. The chain carries TRBV12-5 and TRBJ1-1, with a possible D match to TRBD1 (6 bases). This CDR3 comprises 14 residues. V was cut by 6 bases and J by 4 bases, with 15 bases left in between. In germline, CDR1 is LGHNT, CDR2 FRNRAP. The CDR3 here is CASGQRGEGTEAFF. CDR3 coding DNA: TGTGCTAGTGGCCAAAGGGGGGAGGGCACTGAAGCTTTCTTT.

The chain links TRBV30 to TRBJ1-6; D gene ambiguous. The CDR3 covers 17 residues. CDR1 GTSNPN and CDR2 SVGIG come from the germline V gene (reference sequence). Deletions cut 0 bases from V and 8 bases from J, with 20 bases between. As DNA, the CDR3 is TGTGCCTGGAGTGTATACGAGAGAAAGACACACGATTCACCCCTCCACTTT. Its translation is CAWSVYERKTHDSPLHF.

The table lists this clonotype with many counts. The DNA for the CDR3 is TGTGCCTGGCACGGACTAGCGGGCGGGTTGCTGTTTTTT. This codes for CAWHGLAGGLLFF. The chain carries TRBV30 and TRBJ2-2, with 11 bases lining up with TRBD2. Germline CDR1 reads GTSNPN; CDR2 reads SVGIG (reference sequence). The length of the CDR3 is 13 residues. Trimming at V came to 5 bases and at J to 13 bases, leaving 9 bases not matched to a gene.

The sample holds many counts of this clonotype. The chain combines TRBV4-2 with TRBJ2-5; 11 positions match TRBD2. The CDR3 is 17 residues long. CDR1 is LGHNA, CDR2 YNFKEQ, per germline. V was clipped by 1 base and J by 5 bases; unmatched bases: 9. In nucleotides, the CDR3 is TGTGCCAGCAGCCAAGGGGGAGGTAGCGGGAGGGCGGAGACCCAGTACTTC. Translation: CASSQGGGSGRAETQYF.

This rearrangement joins TRBV15 to TRBJ1-1; D not resolved. The CDR3 runs to 14 residues. Trimming removed 1 base at V and 1 base at J, with 7 bases between. CDR1 is LNHNV, CDR2 YYDKDF, per germline (reference sequence). CDR3 in amino acids: CATSRGTANTEAFF. The CDR3 coding sequence is TGTGCCACCAGCAGAGGAACAGCGAACACTGAAGCTTTCTTT.